This T cell receptor beta chain was sequenced during a study of T cell responses to AZD1222 COVID-19 vaccine. The assay was immunoSEQ multiplex PCR, and TCRdb's table has in-frame clones only and misses some. The table shows roughly 120,000 clones, with roughly 89% occurring only once. Germline V gene sequence: CDR1 SGHTA, CDR2 FQGTGA. There are 17 residues in the CDR3. The V and J ends lost 5 bases and 6 bases, in that order; junction bases with no gene match: 11. Regarding the study as a whole: Unmutated variant regions reportedly attract nearly half of all spike-specific TCRs. Seropositive status at baseline applied to only 6 or 7 AZD1222 recipients.

On this clone itself: As yet, its antigen is unknown.

The source is an adult who received the AZD1222 COVID-19 vaccine. Here the sequenced sample was peripheral blood, taken 28 days after the second AZD1222 dose. V is TRBV7-3 and J is TRBJ2-3; 13 positions match TRBD2. This CDR3 reads CASSPTPTSGGADTQYF. The CDR3, as DNA: TGTGCCAGCAGCCCCACACCTACTAGCGGGGGGGCCGATACGCAGTATTTT.